This T cell receptor (beta chain) emerged from a study of blood T cell repertoires in COVID-19. Background on the study: The United States, Italy and Spain provided the acute and convalescent COVID-19 samples.

The protocol was immunoSEQ multiplex PCR, while the TCRdb copy is restricted to in-frame clones and leaves out a portion. The sample yields around 100,000 clones, 65% to 85% seen once. V was clipped by 7 bases and J by 0 bases; unmatched bases: 2. Germline loops: CDR1 LNHDA, CDR2 SQIVND (reference sequence). CDR3 length equals 14 residues. The sequence came from a woman in her 70s with acute or convalescent COVID-19. Material for sequencing was peripheral blood. V and J are TRBV19 and TRBJ2-1, with 8 bases that match TRBD1. The CDR3 here is CASKDRASYNEQFF. In DNA form, the CDR3 reads TGTGCCAGTAAGGACAGGGCCTCCTACAATGAGCAGTTCTTC.